This note documents a single T cell receptor beta chain sequence. Its antigen is unknown. This entry comes from a study of CD8 T cells in ankylosing spondylitis. Study results and limitations: Disease-linked clones bore a CD8+ phenotype, appearing relatively rarely in peripheral blood.

By quantitative 5'-RACE with molecular barcodes, the TCR beta libraries were made. In TCRdb, the 5' RACE reads were re-called with MiXCR into one record per CDR3 protein. This sample yields just over 350,000 distinct CDR3 sequences, of which 20% to 25% are seen a single time; about 12% belongs to the top ten. CDR1 and CDR2 (germline): SQVTM, ANQGSEA. This CDR3 is built from 15 residues. The V gene lost 0 bases and the J gene lost 4 bases, with 14 bases spanning the gap. The sample taken for sequencing was blood, either unsorted or a sorted T cell fraction (not recorded which). This chain uses TRBV29-1 with TRBJ2-3; D gene ambiguous. This TCR was sampled from a male donor with ankylosing spondylitis or in good health (not recorded which). The CDR3 DNA is TGCAGCGTTGAAGATTCTCTCCCGGTACCAGATACGCAGTATTTT. Its translation is CSVEDSLPVPDTQYF.